The 26 T cell receptor beta chains below come from one sample, sequenced in a study of Ad26.COV2.S vaccination and SARS-CoV-2 variants. TCRdb's table, derived via immunoSEQ multiplex PCR, lists solely in-frame clones and lacks some. The profile shows fewer than 400,000 clones, 85% to 90% of them singletons. Treatment: about 20 received Ad26.COV2.S at low or high dose, single or two shots; about 5 received placebo; per-sample allocation not given. Sampling took place 63 days after the first vaccine or placebo injection. The sample in question was peripheral blood, obtained in a trial of Ad26.COV2.S vaccine versus placebo. Every receptor here comes from a person aged 18-60 years who received the Ad26.COV2.S COVID-19 vaccine or a placebo.

This clone was detected a few times. The CDR3: CSHSRTSGTDTQYF. In DNA, the CDR3 is TGCAGCCACTCCAGGACTAGCGGCACAGATACGCAGTATTTT. The chain carries TRBV29-1 and TRBJ2-3, with 9 bases that match TRBD2. This CDR3 is 14 amino acids long. Germline V gene sequence: CDR1 SQVTM, CDR2 ANQGSEA. After removal of 8 bases from V and 1 base from J, the junction contained 7 bases not matched to a gene.

CDR3 loop: CASSQESRSTEAFF. The DNA of the CDR3 is TGTGCCAGCAGCCAAGAGTCCCGGAGCACTGAAGCTTTCTTT. This rearrangement joins TRBV3-1 (or the pseudogene TRBV3-2) to TRBJ1-1; D gene ambiguous. V lost 0 bases and J 4 bases, leaving 9 bases between the germline ends. The CDR3 runs 14 residues. The germline gives CDR1 LGHDT, CDR2 YNNKEL (reference sequence).

This clone was counted a few times. This chain joins TRBV11-2 and TRBJ2-7, with TRBD1 identical over 8 bases. The trim removed 5 bases at V and 1 base at J, leaving 4 bases unmatched. Per the germline V gene, CDR1 is SGHAT and CDR2 is FQNNGV. CDR3 size: 14 residues. The CDR3, as DNA: TGTGCCAGCAGCATTCGACAGGGGTCCTACGAGCAGTACTTC. Its protein is CASSIRQGSYEQYF.

This clone was counted once. This sequence joins TRBV4-3 and TRBJ2-5; D uncertain. Germline loops: CDR1 LGHNA, CDR2 YSLEER. V gave up 4 bases and J gave up 0 bases, with 12 bases separating them. The CDR3 loop spans 15 amino acids. In nucleotides, the CDR3 is TGCGCCAGCAGCCCTCTAGACGGAAACCAAGAGACCCAGTACTTC. Encoded protein: CASSPLDGNQETQYF.

This clone was seen only once. The chain joins TRBV27 to TRBJ2-1, with TRBD2 matching over 9 bases. Germline loops: CDR1 MNHEY, CDR2 SMNVEV (reference sequence). The CDR3 extends over 15 amino acids. V trimming: 4 bases; J trimming: 12 bases; junction bases outside the gene matches: 13. CDR3 sequence reads: CASSSRVAGVSRQFF. The CDR3 region has the DNA TGTGCCAGCAGTTCGAGGGTAGCGGGAGTATCAAGGCAGTTCTTC.

The chain combines TRBV19 with TRBJ1-1; D perhaps matches TRBD1 (5 bases). The germline V and J ends were trimmed by 6 bases and 4 bases, with 12 bases remaining between them. The germline V gene has CDR1 LNHDA and CDR2 SQIVND (reference sequence). The CDR3 sequence is 13 residues long. CDR3 DNA: TGTGCCAGTAGCAGGGATGGCTTCACTGAAGCTTTCTTT. Its translation: CASSRDGFTEAFF.

This clone appeared a single time. The J gene is TRBJ2-5, the V gene TRBV5-4; 7 nucleotides line up with TRBD2. Germline CDR1 and CDR2: SGHNT and YYREEE (reference sequence). V lost 4 bases and J lost 2; bases outside the gene matches: 23. The CDR3 spans 20 residues. The CDR3 region is CASSREGALPGGTIQETQYF. CDR3 bases: TGTGCCAGCAGCCGCGAGGGTGCCCTCCCCGGGGGGACCATACAAGAGACCCAGTACTTC. Complete variable domain (other parts from reference TRBV5-4 and TRBJ2-5): ETGVTQSPTHLIKTRGQQVTLRCSSQSGHNTVSWYQQALGQGPQFIFQYYREEENGRGNFPPRFSGLQFPNYSSELNVNALELDDSALYLCASSREGALPGGTIQETQYFGPGTRLLVL.

The chain carries TRBV4-1 and TRBJ2-7; 8 positions agree with TRBD1. Germline CDR1 and CDR2: MGHRA and YSYEKL. V was clipped by 4 bases and J by 2 bases; unmatched bases: 16. The CDR3 extends over 18 amino acids. The CDR3 DNA sequence: TGCGCCAGCAGCCCCCGGGTATATACAGGGGGGAGGACCTACGAGCAGTACTTC. Amino acids: CASSPRVYTGGRTYEQYF.

The chain links TRBV6-5 to TRBJ2-7, with a tentative D call TRBD2 (5 bases). The CDR3 runs to 16 residues. V was trimmed by 2 bases and J by 2 bases, leaving 16 bases between them. Germline CDR1 reads MNHEY; CDR2 reads SVGAGI. DNA of the CDR3: TGTGCCAGCAGTTACGCGGGTTGGGAAGTTCCCTACGAGCAGTACTTC. Residues: CASSYAGWEVPYEQYF.

A single count supports this clone. The V and J genes are TRBV6-5 and TRBJ1-4; D is undetermined. Germline V gives CDR1 MNHEY, CDR2 SVGAGI. The CDR3 spans 13 residues. Between the trimmed V and J ends, which lost 7 bases and 6 bases, there was a span of 12 bases. The CDR3 here is CASTYIRDEKLFF. CDR3 DNA sequence: TGTGCCAGCACATACATCCGGGATGAAAAACTGTTTTTT.

The chain combines TRBV28 with TRBJ1-1; no reliable D call. Trimming removed 2 bases at V and 2 bases at J, with 6 bases between. Per germline, CDR1 MDHEN and CDR2 SYDVKM. This CDR3 comprises 13 residues. The CDR3 here is CASSLKANTEAFF. The CDR3 region has the DNA TGTGCCAGCAGTTTAAAGGCTAACACTGAAGCTTTCTTT.

The chain joins TRBV27 to TRBJ1-1; TRBD1 might be the D (5 bases). CDR3 length: 14 residues. Trimming left V 8 bases short and J 0 bases short, with 13 bases between. Germline lookup yields CDR1 MNHEY and CDR2 SMNVEV (reference sequence). Here the CDR3 DNA reads TGTGCCAGCCAGATTGGGGCGATGAACACTGAAGCTTTCTTT. Amino acids: CASQIGAMNTEAFF.

The V and J genes are TRBV5-4 and TRBJ1-3; TRBD1 might be the D (5 bases). Trimming pared 3 bases from V and 7 bases from J, leaving 17 bases between. CDR1 SGHNT and CDR2 YYREEE come from the germline V gene (reference sequence). This CDR3 has 15 residues. For the CDR3, the DNA is TGTGCCAGCAGCTCCCAAAGACGGGACGTTAACACCATATATTTT. Protein product: CASSSQRRDVNTIYF.

The gene calls are TRBV19 and TRBJ1-3; no clear D gene. The V end was cut by 3 bases, the J end by 4 bases, with 13 bases between. Germline CDR1 is LNHDA and CDR2 is SQIVND (reference sequence). This CDR3 has 15 residues. The CDR3 DNA reads TGTGCCAGTAGTATTTTTCCGCAAGAGGGAAACACCATATATTTT. This sequence encodes CASSIFPQEGNTIYF.

DNA of the CDR3: TGTGCCAGCAGCGTAGGGGAAACCCTAAATTCACCCCTCCACTTT. Amino acid sequence: CASSVGETLNSPLHF. This chain joins TRBV9 and TRBJ1-6; D remains unclear. This CDR3 is 15 amino acids long. With 0 bases removed from V and 7 bases from J, the gap between germline ends came to 11 bases. In germline, CDR1 is SGDLS, CDR2 YYNGEE.

This clone occurred a few times. This chain uses TRBV14 with TRBJ1-1; D unclear. Germline CDR1 SGHDN, CDR2 FVKESK. The V and J ends lost 5 bases and 0 bases respectively, with 7 bases between them. The CDR3 is made up of 13 amino acids. The CDR3 bases are TGTGCCAGCAGCTACGGATTGAACACTGAAGCTTTCTTT. As protein: CASSYGLNTEAFF.

V is TRBV18 and J is TRBJ2-3; D could derive from TRBD1 or TRBD2 (5 bases each). This CDR3 has 13 amino acids. V was trimmed by 3 bases and J by 9 bases, leaving 13 bases between them. In germline, CDR1 is KGHSH, CDR2 LQKENI. CDR3 residues: CASSPPGPSTQYF. CDR3 DNA: TGTGCCAGCTCACCGCCGGGACCCAGCACGCAGTATTTT.

The CDR3 sequence is CASSQARDRGHEAFF. The CDR3 DNA is TGCGCCAGCAGCCAAGCCCGGGACAGGGGACATGAAGCTTTCTTT. J is TRBJ1-1 and V is TRBV4-3, with 10 bases aligning to TRBD1. CDR3 length: 15 residues. V lost 1 base to trimming and J lost 7 bases; unmatched junction nucleotides: 6. Germline V gene lookup returns CDR1 LGHNA and CDR2 YSLEER.

The CDR3 reads CASSLNSPLHF. CDR3 in DNA: TGTGCCAGCAGCTTAAATTCACCCCTCCACTTT. The rearrangement joins TRBV7-9 to TRBJ1-6; D unresolved. Deletions cut 2 bases from V and 7 bases from J, with 0 bases between. The germline V gene has CDR1 SEHNR and CDR2 FQNEAQ (reference sequence). The CDR3 loop spans 11 amino acids.

This clone was found once. The V gene is TRBV15, the J gene TRBJ2-7; 8 nucleotides agree with TRBD2. V lost 3 bases to trimming and J lost 1 base; unmatched junction nucleotides: 8. The germline CDR1 and CDR2 sequences are LNHNV and YYDKDF (reference sequence). The CDR3 consists of 16 residues. The CDR3 DNA is TGTGCCACCAGCAGGGAACCGGGACTAGTTTCCTACGAGCAGTACTTC. The encoded protein is CATSREPGLVSYEQYF.

This rearrangement joins TRBV12-5 to TRBJ2-5; 13 bases match TRBD2. The CDR3 is 15 amino acids. Germline V lookup: CDR1 LGHNT, CDR2 FRNRAP. Germline trimming cut 7 bases from V and 2 bases from J; bases unmatched to any gene: 4. CDR3 bases: TGTGCTAGTGCCTCGGGACTAGCGGGACAAGAGACCCAGTACTTC. This sequence encodes CASASGLAGQETQYF.

This sequence joins TRBV7-3 and TRBJ2-1; the D gene is possibly TRBD2 (6 bases). Per germline, CDR1 SGHTA and CDR2 FQGTGA. V lost 3 bases, J lost 6 bases, and 9 bases lay in between. This CDR3 comprises 13 residues. CDR3 in amino acids: CASSFGEVNEQFF. DNA for the CDR3: TGTGCCAGCAGCTTCGGGGAGGTCAATGAGCAGTTCTTC. Together with reference TRBV7-3 and TRBJ2-1, the CDR3 gives the full variable domain: GAGVSQTPSNKVTEKGKYVELRCDPISGHTALYWYRQSLGQGPEFLIYFQGTGAADDSGLPNDRFFAVRPEGSVSTLKIQRTERGDSAVYLCASSFGEVNEQFFGPGTRLTVL.

The chain combines TRBV6-5 with TRBJ1-3, with D tentatively TRBD1 (5 bases). This CDR3 has 13 amino acids. The V gene lost 6 bases and the J gene lost 0 bases, with 6 bases spanning the gap. Germline CDR1 reads MNHEY; CDR2 reads SVGAGI. The CDR3 spells CASRDSSGNTIYF. The CDR3 DNA is TGTGCCAGCAGAGACAGCTCTGGAAACACCATATATTTT.

This clone was seen once. This sequence joins TRBV10-3 and TRBJ2-2; 7 nucleotides agree with TRBD1. CDR3 length: 14 residues. The germline gives CDR1 ENHRY, CDR2 SYGVKD. Unmatched junction bases numbered 6, after V lost 7 bases and J lost 4 bases. CDR3 sequence (DNA): TGTGCCATCAAGGGGACAGTACTCACCGGGGAGCTGTTTTTT. Encoded protein: CAIKGTVLTGELFF.

The chain couples TRBV4-1 to TRBJ2-2; 9 bases map to TRBD1. The junction had 7 bases not matched to a gene; V was cut back by 1 base and J by 7 bases. This CDR3 has 16 residues. Germline assignment: CDR1 MGHRA and CDR2 YSYEKL. CDR3 nucleotide sequence: TGCGCCAGCAGCCAAGCTGGGACAGGGAATATCGGGGAGCTGTTTTTT. Encoded protein: CASSQAGTGNIGELFF.

The chain carries TRBV4-3 and TRBJ2-7; 9 bases match TRBD2. The junction had 6 bases not matched to a gene; V was cut back by 0 bases and J by 0 bases. The CDR3 is 17 amino acids. Germline lookup yields CDR1 LGHNA and CDR2 YSLEER. The CDR3 reads CASSQEIAGGISYEQYF. The CDR3 nucleotides are TGCGCCAGCAGCCAAGAAATCGCGGGGGGGATCTCCTACGAGCAGTACTTC.